This is a list of T cell receptor beta chains from one sample in a study of graft-versus-host responses after intestinal transplantation. Produced via immunoSEQ multiplex PCR; TCRdb's table is partial and in-frame only. The table shows some 45,000 clones, with approximately 94% occurring only once. Material: PBMCs, obtained approximately 360 days after intestinal transplant. These receptor sequences come from a human patient who received an intestinal transplant, so some T cells may come from the graft donor. Both conserved end residues are part of each CDR3. A D gene is named only where the DNA matches it firmly. Clone size is given for some rows only: seen once, a few or many times, or a class if the clone is expanded.

d_call | j_call | v_call | clone_size | cdr3_nt | cdr3_aa
TRBD2 | TRBJ2-3 | TRBV6-6 | - | TGTGCCAGCAGTTCCGGTGGTGCGGGGGTCTCAGATACGCAGTATTTT | CASSSGGAGVSDTQYF
- | TRBJ2-5 | TRBV7-6 | - | TGTGCCAGCAGCTTCCAGAGCGGGGAGACCCAGTACTTC | CASSFQSGETQYF
- | TRBJ1-6 | TRBV11-3 | - | TGTGCCAGCAGCTTAGTCCGGAGATATAATTCACCCCTCCACTTT | CASSLVRRYNSPLHF
- | TRBJ2-7 | TRBV4-2 | - | TGTGCCAGCAGCCAACCCGATGCCTCTACCTACGAGCAGTACTTC | CASSQPDASTYEQYF
- | TRBJ2-4 | TRBV28 | - | TGTGCCAGCAGTAGCAGGGTGGGGGCCAAAAACATTCAGTACTTC | CASSSRVGAKNIQYF
- | TRBJ1-2 | TRBV15 | - | TGTGCCACCAGCAGAGGGACACCAAGTGGCTACACCTTC | CATSRGTPSGYTF
- | TRBJ2-7 | TRBV2 | - | TGTGCCAGCATGAAGTCCGGGACACCACCGGCGCACTTC | CASMKSGTPPAHF
TRBD1 | TRBJ2-4 | TRBV29-1 | - | TGCAGCGTTGGAGGGACAGTACTAGCCAAAAACATTCAGTACTTC | CSVGGTVLAKNIQYF
- | TRBJ1-1 | TRBV4-2 | - | TGTGCCAGCAGCCCCCGTGGGGGGGCAGCGGGGAACACTGAAGCTTTCTTT | CASSPRGGAAGNTEAFF
- | TRBJ2-2 | TRBV5-1 | - | TGCGCCAGCAGCTTGGCCGGGACCGGGGAGCTGTTTTTT | CASSLAGTGELFF
TRBD1 | TRBJ1-2 | TRBV5-6 | - | TGTGCCAGCAGCTGGGGGACAGGGGGCGCGGCTGGCTACACCTTC | CASSWGTGGAAGYTF
TRBD1 | TRBJ1-2 | TRBV18 | - | TGTGCCAGCTCACCACCAAGGACAGGGGGCGCCGGTGGCTACACCTTC | CASSPPRTGGAGGYTF
- | TRBJ2-7 | TRBV7-9 | few | TGTGCCAGCAGCCCGGATACAGGCGAGCAGTACTTC | CASSPDTGEQYF
TRBD2 | TRBJ2-7 | TRBV11-1 | - | TGTGCCAGCAGCTTCGGACTAGCGGGTACCTACGAGCAGTACTTC | CASSFGLAGTYEQYF
- | TRBJ1-1 | TRBV18 | - | TGTGCCAGCTCACCACCGTTGGGCCTTTATGCTTTCTTT | CASSPPLGLYAFF
- | TRBJ2-6 | TRBV9 | - | TGTGCCAGCAGCCCCCCTCGTGAGGGAATAATTGCTGGGGCCAACGTCCTGACTTTC | CASSPPREGIIAGANVLTF
TRBD1 | TRBJ1-6 | TRBV30 | - | TGTGCCTGGGGAGCCCCCGGGACAGGAGGTTCACCCCTCCACTTT | CAWGAPGTGGSPLHF
- | TRBJ2-2 | TRBV9 | - | TGTGCCAGCAGCGTAGTCGAGACCGGGGAGCTGTTTTTT | CASSVVETGELFF
TRBD2 | TRBJ2-7 | TRBV19 | - | TGTGCCAGTAGTCGTACTAGCGGGAGCTCCTACGAGCAGTACTTC | CASSRTSGSSYEQYF
- | TRBJ2-1 | TRBV4-2 | - | TGTGCCAGCAGCCCCCCCATTAGGAATGAGCAGTTCTTC | CASSPPIRNEQFF
TRBD2 | TRBJ2-7 | TRBV10-2 | - | TGCGCCAGCAGTGAGGGCTGGGGGGGGTCAGAGCAGTACTTC | CASSEGWGGSEQYF
- | TRBJ1-5 | TRBV5-1 | - | TGCGCCAGCAGCCCAGGGTTTTCGGGAAATCAGCCCCAGCATTTT | CASSPGFSGNQPQHF
- | TRBJ1-1 | TRBV11-1 | - | TGTGCCAGCAGTCGGACCTTGGAAGCTTTCTTT | CASSRTLEAFF
- | TRBJ2-1 | TRBV12-5 | once | TGTGCTAGTGGTTTGGTAACGACAGGATCCGGCGATGAGCAGTTCTTC | CASGLVTTGSGDEQFF
- | TRBJ2-7 | TRBV5-4 | - | TGTGCCAGCAGCTTCGAGGGCGAGCAGTACTTC | CASSFEGEQYF